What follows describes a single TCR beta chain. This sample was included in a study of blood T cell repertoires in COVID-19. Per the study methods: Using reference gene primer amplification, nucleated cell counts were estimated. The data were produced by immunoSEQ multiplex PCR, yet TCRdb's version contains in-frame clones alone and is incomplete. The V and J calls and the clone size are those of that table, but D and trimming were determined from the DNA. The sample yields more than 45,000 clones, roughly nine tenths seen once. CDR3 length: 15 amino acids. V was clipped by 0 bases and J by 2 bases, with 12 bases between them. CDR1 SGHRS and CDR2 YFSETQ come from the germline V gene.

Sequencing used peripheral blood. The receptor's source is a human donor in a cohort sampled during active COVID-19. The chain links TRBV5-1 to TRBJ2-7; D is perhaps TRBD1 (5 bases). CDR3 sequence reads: CASSLGQTKTYEQYF. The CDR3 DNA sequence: TGCGCCAGCAGCTTGGGACAGACAAAGACCTACGAGCAGTACTTC. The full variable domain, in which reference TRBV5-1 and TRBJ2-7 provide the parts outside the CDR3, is KAGVTQTPRYLIKTRGQQVTLSCSPISGHRSVSWYQQTPGQGLQFLFEYFSETQRNKGNFPGRFSGRQFSNSRSEMNVSTLELGDSALYLCASSLGQTKTYEQYFGPGTRLTVT.